This T cell receptor (beta chain) came from a study of cytomegalovirus exposure and HLA in healthy donors. Study-wide results and caveats: Presence/absence results assume similar sequencing depth per donor, which may not hold. Per a prior analysis, the majority of TCR beta V segments were productive roughly 87% or roughly 30% of the time.

A multiplex PCR was run with 60 Vbeta primers and 13 Jbeta primers. Original processing notes: The count from a later analysis was some 81 million unique TCR beta chains, 9 million to 12 million of them shared. Here immunoSEQ multiplex PCR was the method, and the copy in TCRdb shows in-frame clones only, minus some. Clonal size and the V and J genes are those of that table, whereas D and trimming came from the DNA. Here the sample spans some 220,000 clones, more than 85% being singletons. This clone was observed once. Its antigen is undetermined. The CDR3 has 17 amino acids. From germline, CDR1 is SGHTA and CDR2 FQGNSA. J gave up 6 bases and V 5 bases, and 14 bases lay outside the gene matches.

The genes are TRBV7-2 and TRBJ2-3; TRBD2 matches 10 bases. The source of this sequence is a woman aged 18 to 35 in good health and CMV-seronegative. Material: PBMCs. CDR3: CASSRGLAVILGDTQYF. CDR3 sequence (DNA): TGTGCCAGCAGCCGTGGACTAGCGGTTATCCTTGGGGATACGCAGTATTTT. Variable domain in full (rest from reference TRBV7-2 and TRBJ2-3): GAGVSQSPSNKVTEKGKDVELRCDPISGHTALYWYRQSLGQGLEFLIYFQGNSAPDKSGLPSDRFSAERTGGSVSTLTIQRTQQEDSAVYLCASSRGLAVILGDTQYFGPGTRLTVL.